These 20 T cell receptor beta chains came from one sample sequenced in a study of blood T cell repertoires in COVID-19. Clones were read by immunoSEQ multiplex PCR, and TCRdb kept only the in-frame ones, dropping some. The sample lists approximately 300,000 clones, 88% occurring once. The sequencing input was peripheral blood. These receptors originate from a woman aged 25 to 39 with COVID-19, enrolled during active disease.

The CDR3 region is CASSPLDRNIQYF. The CDR3 nucleotides are TGTGCCAGCTCACCCCTGGACAGAAACATTCAGTACTTC. This chain links TRBV18 with TRBJ2-4, with a weak D call TRBD1 (6 bases). The germline CDR1 and CDR2 sequences are KGHSH and LQKENI. CDR3 length: 13 residues. Trimming shortened V by 3 bases and J by 6 bases, and 9 bases separated the two germline ends. Full variable domain (missing parts from reference TRBV18 and TRBJ2-4): NAGVMQNPRHLVRRRGQEARLRCSPMKGHSHVYWYRQLPEEGLKFMVYLQKENIIDESGMPKERFSAEFPKEGPSILRIQQVVRGDSAAYFCASSPLDRNIQYFGAGTRLSVL.

The gene calls are TRBV15 and TRBJ2-4, with a tentative D call TRBD1 (6 bases). Germline V gene lookup returns CDR1 LNHNV and CDR2 YYDKDF (reference sequence). Trimming stripped 1 base from V and 14 bases from J, with 15 bases between. This CDR3 contains 13 residues. This CDR3 is CATSRGLLTGEYF. CDR3 in DNA: TGTGCCACCAGCAGAGGGTTATTGACAGGAGAGTACTTC.

This chain connects TRBV10-3 to TRBJ2-1; 7 nucleotides match TRBD2. After removal of 10 bases from V and 2 bases from J, the junction contained 5 bases not matched to a gene. The CDR3 is made up of 13 amino acids. Germline CDR1 and CDR2: ENHRY and SYGVKD. CDR3 loop: CASRDYTYNEQFF. DNA for the CDR3: TGTGCCAGCCGGGACTACACCTACAATGAGCAGTTCTTC.

The chain combines TRBV7-2 with TRBJ2-1, with TRBD2 matching 8 bases. Looked up from germline, CDR1 is SGHTA and CDR2 is FQGNSA. The CDR3 spans 16 residues. Germline trimming cut 2 bases from V and 6 bases from J; bases unmatched to any gene: 9. In DNA form, the CDR3 reads TGTGCCAGCAGCTTATCTGGACTAGCAGAGTTCAATGAGCAGTTCTTC. Translating it yields CASSLSGLAEFNEQFF.

This clone was seen just once. The genes are TRBV7-6 and TRBJ1-6; tentative D call: TRBD1 (6 bases). The CDR3 has 14 residues. Germline-derived CDR1 and CDR2 are SGHVS and FNYEAQ. With 5 bases removed from V and 8 bases from J, the gap between germline ends came to 13 bases. As DNA, the CDR3 is TGTGCCAGCAGCCCCGACAGGACTTATTCACCCCTCCACTTT. Amino acids: CASSPDRTYSPLHF.

This sequence joins TRBV30 and TRBJ1-1; tentatively, D is TRBD1 (5 bases). The CDR3 is 14 residues long. The germline V gene has CDR1 GTSNPN and CDR2 SVGIG (reference sequence). V lost 3 bases and J 1 base, leaving 12 bases between the germline ends. The CDR3 is CAWSSWGGNTEAFF. The CDR3 DNA sequence: TGTGCCTGGAGCTCTTGGGGGGGGAACACTGAAGCTTTCTTT.

The rearrangement links TRBV6-5 to TRBJ2-7, with 9 bases matching TRBD1. There are 13 residues in the CDR3. Germline loops: CDR1 MNHEY, CDR2 SVGAGI. V shed 7 bases, J shed 7 bases, and the junction held 8 bases outside the gene matches. This chain's CDR3 is CASNRQGEGEQYF. The CDR3 DNA reads TGTGCCAGCAACCGACAGGGGGAAGGAGAGCAGTACTTC.

This clone appeared once. The J gene is TRBJ1-5, the V gene TRBV19, with 7 bases that match TRBD1. The CDR3 runs 13 residues. Unmatched junction bases numbered 7, after V lost 7 bases and J lost 7 bases. The germline V gene has CDR1 LNHDA and CDR2 SQIVND (reference sequence). This CDR3 is CASNGQVNQPQHF. The CDR3, as DNA: TGTGCCAGTAACGGACAGGTCAACCAGCCCCAGCATTTT.

A single count supports this clone. The chain recombines TRBV2 with TRBJ1-2; D unresolved. CDR1 is SNHLY and CDR2 is FYNNEI in the germline V gene. Trimming took 3 bases from V and 4 from J, leaving 9 bases between them. The CDR3 loop spans 13 amino acids. The CDR3 sequence is CASSDENSYGYTF. In DNA form, the CDR3 reads TGTGCCAGCAGTGATGAGAATTCCTATGGCTACACCTTC.

The gene calls are TRBV5-1 and TRBJ2-3; TRBD2 is a possible D gene (6 bases). Trimming removed 4 bases at V and 0 bases at J, with 18 bases between. The CDR3 consists of 17 residues. In germline, CDR1 is SGHRS, CDR2 YFSETQ. This chain's CDR3 is CASSPGWGGTSTDTQYF. The CDR3 region has the DNA TGCGCCAGCAGCCCTGGGTGGGGCGGGACTAGCACAGATACGCAGTATTTT.

V is TRBV6-2 or TRBV6-3 and J is TRBJ2-2; unclear D gene. V lost 5 bases and J 5 bases, leaving 3 bases between the germline ends. Germline V gene sequence: CDR1 MNHEY, CDR2 SVGEGT. The CDR3 contains 11 residues. Here the CDR3 reads CASSLTGELFF. For the CDR3, the DNA is TGTGCCAGCAGTCTGACCGGGGAGCTGTTTTTT.

The rearrangement uses TRBV6-5 and TRBJ2-7; a weak D match, TRBD1 (6 bases). Between the trimmed V and J ends, which lost 5 bases and 3 bases, there was a span of 14 bases. Germline CDR1 MNHEY, CDR2 SVGAGI. This CDR3 contains 14 residues. The DNA for the CDR3 is TGTGCCAGCAGTCGGGCCGGGACACGCTACGAGCAGTACTTC. Translating it yields CASSRAGTRYEQYF.

The chain carries TRBV11-3 and TRBJ2-7; 8 nucleotides align to TRBD1. The CDR3 spans 15 residues. Germline CDR1 is SGHNT and CDR2 is YENEEA. Losses at the gene ends were 5 bases for V and 5 bases for J; bases not matched to a gene: 11. The DNA of the CDR3 is TGTGCCAGCAGCCCCGGGACAGGAGAAGTCCACGAGCAGTACTTC. This encodes CASSPGTGEVHEQYF.

CDR3 in DNA: TGCAGCGTTGGTTGGACAGGGATAACTGAAGCTTTCTTT. Translation gives CSVGWTGITEAFF. J is TRBJ1-1 and V is TRBV29-1; the match to TRBD1 covers 8 bases. The CDR3 extends over 13 amino acids. CDR1 is SQVTM and CDR2 is ANQGSEA in the germline V gene. Germline trimming cut 4 bases from V and 5 bases from J; bases unmatched to any gene: 6.

The rearrangement links TRBV27 to TRBJ1-3; D not resolved. The CDR3 sequence is 15 residues long. Looked up from germline, CDR1 is MNHEY and CDR2 is SMNVEV (reference sequence). Trimming left V 7 bases short and J 0 bases short, with 13 bases between. CDR3 DNA sequence: TGTGCCAGCAATATTAGAGAAAGCTCTGGAAACACCATATATTTT. Its protein is CASNIRESSGNTIYF.

The gene calls are TRBV5-1 and TRBJ2-1, with TRBD2 matching 8 bases. Germline V gene sequence: CDR1 SGHRS, CDR2 YFSETQ. The CDR3 has 14 amino acids. V trimming: 4 bases; J trimming: 6 bases; junction bases outside the gene matches: 6. The CDR3 nucleotides read TGCGCCAGCAGCCCCGGACTAGCAGTCAATGAGCAGTTCTTC. Amino acids: CASSPGLAVNEQFF.

V and J are TRBV19 and TRBJ1-1; TRBD1 aligns across 8 bases. The trim removed 9 bases at V and 8 bases at J, leaving 5 bases unmatched. This CDR3 spans 11 amino acids. CDR1 and CDR2 from the germline V gene are LNHDA and SQIVND (reference sequence). CDR3 amino acids: CASRQGREAFF. As DNA, the CDR3 is TGTGCCAGCAGACAGGGGAGAGAAGCTTTCTTT.

The V gene is TRBV18, the J gene TRBJ1-2, with D possibly being TRBD1 (6 bases). The length of the CDR3 is 15 residues. Germline loops: CDR1 KGHSH, CDR2 LQKENI. V shed 2 bases and J shed 3 bases, with 13 bases lying between them. CDR3 amino acids: CASSPSGGADYGYTF. As DNA, the CDR3 is TGTGCCAGCTCACCATCGGGGGGCGCGGACTATGGCTACACCTTC.

The V gene is TRBV5-1, the J gene TRBJ2-5; D is perhaps TRBD1 (6 bases). This CDR3 is 14 amino acids long. From germline, CDR1 is SGHRS and CDR2 YFSETQ. Trimming removed 3 bases at V and 4 bases at J, with 13 bases between. The CDR3 here is CASSSLQGPETQYF. In DNA, the CDR3 is TGCGCCAGCAGCTCGCTACAGGGTCCAGAGACCCAGTACTTC.

The rearrangement links TRBV15 to TRBJ1-1; the D is unclear. Germline CDR1 is LNHNV and CDR2 is YYDKDF (reference sequence). V lost 1 base to trimming and J lost 11 bases, with 11 bases between them. CDR3 length: 12 residues. The CDR3 loop is CATSRGANTAFF. The CDR3 bases are TGTGCCACCAGCAGAGGGGCCAATACGGCTTTCTTT.